These 23 T cell receptor beta chains originate from one sample sequenced in a study of blood T cells in healthy people across ages. Then a second PCR, running roughly 6 to 11 cycles, was carried out with a sample-barcoded 5' primer and a J-beta primer mix. TCRdb re-called the 5' RACE reads with MiXCR, one entry per CDR3 protein. The profile shows about 900,000 distinct CDR3 sequences, roughly 52% of them singletons. Sequencing used blood. The source is a man aged 25-40 years in good health.

This clonotype was counted a few times. V and J are TRBV5-6 and TRBJ1-1; D might be TRBD1 (5 bases). Between the trimmed V and J ends, which lost 4 bases and 10 bases, there was a span of 14 bases. The CDR3 totals 12 residues. CDR1 is SGHDT, CDR2 YYEEEE, per germline. The CDR3 DNA is TGTGCCAGCAGCCGGTCCGAAAGGGGAGCTTTCTTT. As protein: CASSRSERGAFF.

The genes are TRBV27 and TRBJ2-1, with 8 bases that match TRBD2. The end of the DNA aligns better with TRBJ2-7, so the J call may be wrong. The CDR3 extends over 13 amino acids. CDR1 and CDR2 from the germline V gene are MNHEY and SMNVEV (reference sequence). The CDR3 DNA reads as TGTGCCAGCAGGGGACTAGGTTACAATGAGCAGTACTTC. Its translation is CASRGLGYNEQYF.

V gene TRBV29-1 combines with J gene TRBJ2-1; D uncertain. Trimming removed 4 bases from V and 8 bases from J, with 15 bases in between. CDR1 and CDR2 from the germline V gene are SQVTM and ANQGSEA. The CDR3 runs 13 residues. The CDR3 coding sequence is TGCAGCGTTGGTTTACTTTTAATCCATGAGCAGTTCTTC. Its translation: CSVGLLLIHEQFF.

This clonotype has a handful of counts. The CDR3 region has the DNA TGTGCCAGCAGTTACTCGAAGGATGAGCAGTTCTTC. Protein: CASSYSKDEQFF. The chain combines TRBV6-2 or TRBV6-3 with TRBJ2-1, with D uncertain. V was trimmed by 0 bases and J by 8 bases, leaving 5 bases between them. Germline CDR1 and CDR2: MNHEY and SVGEGT. The CDR3 extends over 12 amino acids.

Worth noting for this clonotype: The junction differs from germline at one of its ends, possibly a read error. The V gene is TRBV5-1, the J gene TRBJ2-3, with a tentative D call TRBD1 (5 bases). CDR1 is SGHRS, CDR2 YFSETQ, per germline. The CDR3 extends over 16 amino acids. Here the CDR3 DNA reads TGCGCCAGCAGCTTGGGTTTCGGAATTAGCACAGGTACGCAGTATTTT. Translation: CASSLGFGISTGTQYF. Full variable domain (rest looked up from reference TRBV5-1 and TRBJ2-3): KAGVTQTPRYLIKTRGQQVTLSCSPISGHRSVSWYQQTPGQGLQFLFEYFSETQRNKGNFPGRFSGRQFSNSRSEMNVSTLELGDSALYLCASSLGFGISTGTQYFGPGTRLTVL.

About this clonotype: Germline and junction disagree at one end, which may indicate a read error. The chain joins TRBV6-5 to TRBJ2-5; a weak D match, TRBD2 (6 bases). CDR1 and CDR2 (germline): MNHEY, SVGAGI. The CDR3 runs to 13 residues. CDR3 protein: CGTGLSGQESQYF. CDR3 in DNA: TGTGGTACCGGACTATCTGGCCAAGAGTCCCAGTACTTC.

This clonotype appeared a few times. This chain uses TRBV5-8 with TRBJ1-2; 12 bases agree with TRBD1. Germline V gene lookup returns CDR1 SGHTS and CDR2 YDEGEE. The CDR3 spans 15 residues. V lost 4 bases to trimming and J lost 8 bases; unmatched junction nucleotides: 9. The CDR3 reads CASSRRDRGLSGYTF. Here the CDR3 DNA reads TGTGCCAGCAGCCGGAGGGACAGGGGGCTAAGCGGCTACACCTTC.

This sequence joins TRBV30 and TRBJ2-3; D is undetermined. In germline, CDR1 is GTSNPN, CDR2 SVGIG (reference sequence). This CDR3 contains 11 residues. Trimming removed 4 bases from V and 5 bases from J, with 7 bases in between. In nucleotides, the CDR3 is TGTGCCTGGACCGCCCGAGATACGCAGTATTTT. It specifies CAWTARDTQYF. The complete variable domain, with remaining parts taken from reference TRBV30 and TRBJ2-3, reads SQTIHQWPATLVQPVGSPLSLECTVEGTSNPNLYWYRQAAGRGLQLLFYSVGIGQISSEVPQNLSASRPQDRQFILSSKKLLLSDSGFYLCAWTARDTQYFGPGTRLTVL.

The table lists this clonotype with a count of one. The rearrangement uses TRBV30 and TRBJ2-7; D not resolved. Germline V gene lookup returns CDR1 GTSNPN and CDR2 SVGIG (reference sequence). V was pared by 0 bases and J by 6 bases, with 9 bases between. This CDR3 is built from 12 residues. DNA of the CDR3: TGTGCCTGGAGTGTCGGGTTGCCCGAGCAGTACTTC. The encoded protein is CAWSVGLPEQYF.

The chain uses TRBV7-8 and TRBJ2-5; D unresolved. The CDR3 spans 13 residues. V was trimmed by 5 bases and J by 11 bases, leaving 18 bases between them. Germline-derived CDR1 and CDR2 are SGHVS and FQNEAQ. The CDR3 region has the DNA TGTGCCAGCAGCCCCGATCTCGCTAGAGAGCAGTACTTC. Translated: CASSPDLAREQYF.

This chain joins TRBV10-3 and TRBJ2-5; 7 nucleotides line up with TRBD1. Judging by the DNA end, TRBJ2-7 fits better; the J call may be wrong. The CDR3 spans 14 residues. From germline, CDR1 is ENHRY and CDR2 SYGVKD. The CDR3 reads CATCRDSTHYEQYF. CDR3 sequence (DNA): TGTGCCACCTGCCGGGACAGTACTCACTACGAGCAGTACTTC.

The table lists this clonotype with many counts. The rearrangement joins TRBV10-3 to TRBJ1-2, with D maybe TRBD1 (5 bases). V was cut by 4 bases and J by 6 bases, with 15 bases left in between. This CDR3 region has 14 residues. Germline V CDR1 and CDR2: ENHRY, SYGVKD. The chain's CDR3 is CAISGGREGNGYTF. The CDR3, as DNA: TGTGCCATCAGTGGAGGACGGGAGGGGAATGGCTACACCTTC.

This clonotype has at least ten counts. The chain employs TRBV10-3 and TRBJ1-6; D not certain. CDR1 ENHRY and CDR2 SYGVKD come from the germline V gene. The V end was cut by 0 bases, the J end by 12 bases, with 9 bases between. The CDR3 extends over 13 amino acids. For the CDR3, the DNA is TGTGCCATCAGTGAGTCCGCGGCCGAACCCCTCCACTTT. It yields the protein CAISESAAEPLHF.

This clonotype was observed a handful of times. The chain carries TRBV12-3 or TRBV12-4 and TRBJ1-2, with D hard to call. The CDR3 runs 13 residues. Between the trimmed V and J ends, which lost 6 bases and 1 base, there was a span of 9 bases. The CDR3: CASSQVRNYGYTF. CDR3 bases: TGTGCCAGCAGCCAAGTCCGTAACTATGGCTACACCTTC.

This chain connects TRBV6-2 or TRBV6-3 to TRBJ2-6; maybe TRBD2 (6 bases). Trimming removed 8 bases from V and 1 base from J, with 18 bases in between. CDR1 and CDR2 (germline): MNHEY, SVGEGT. The CDR3 sequence is 17 residues long. The CDR3 coding sequence is TGTGCCAGCCTCATCCCTCCCCGGGAGTCTGGGGCCAACGTCCTGACTTTC. It yields the protein CASLIPPRESGANVLTF.

The sample holds a few counts of this clonotype. The V gene is TRBV29-1, the J gene TRBJ2-7; 7 nucleotides line up with TRBD2. CDR3 length equals 13 residues. Germline V lookup: CDR1 SQVTM, CDR2 ANQGSEA. V trimming: 1 base; J trimming: 5 bases; junction bases outside the gene matches: 5. The CDR3 here is CSVEVTSYNEQYF. The CDR3 coding sequence is TGCAGCGTTGAAGTGACTAGCTATAACGAGCAGTACTTC.

V is TRBV7-2 and J is TRBJ2-3; weak D call: TRBD2 (5 bases). The V end was cut by 4 bases, the J end by 8 bases, with 16 bases between. There are 14 residues in the CDR3. Germline loops: CDR1 SGHTA, CDR2 FQGNSA. The CDR3 reads CASSSRAQGGTQYF. CDR3 nucleotides: TGTGCCAGCAGCTCCCGGGCTCAAGGAGGTACGCAGTATTTT. Complete variable domain (other parts from reference TRBV7-2 and TRBJ2-3): GAGVSQSPSNKVTEKGKDVELRCDPISGHTALYWYRQSLGQGLEFLIYFQGNSAPDKSGLPSDRFSAERTGGSVSTLTIQRTQQEDSAVYLCASSSRAQGGTQYFGPGTRLTVL.

The rearrangement links TRBV28 to TRBJ2-7; TRBD1 aligns across 7 bases. The junction had 6 bases not matched to a gene; V was cut back by 7 bases and J by 0 bases. Germline CDR1 and CDR2: MDHEN and SYDVKM. The CDR3 covers 14 residues. CDR3 loop: CASIPGQPSYEQYF. The CDR3 nucleotides read TGTGCCAGCATTCCGGGACAGCCCTCCTACGAGCAGTACTTC.

The DNA for the CDR3 is TGTGCCAGCAGCTCCCGGACTGGATCACAACAAGAGACCCAGTACTTC. Its protein is CASSSRTGSQQETQYF. V and J are TRBV7-2 and TRBJ2-5, with D possibly matching TRBD2 (5 bases). CDR3 length: 16 amino acids. V was cut by 4 bases and J by 2 bases, with 17 bases left in between. Germline values: CDR1 SGHTA, CDR2 FQGNSA.

The chain links TRBV4-2 to TRBJ1-6; a weak D match, TRBD1 (5 bases). CDR3 length: 20 residues. V lost 6 bases and J 0 bases, leaving 24 bases between the germline ends. Germline values: CDR1 LGHNA, CDR2 YNFKEQ. CDR3 residues: CASSRSGGEIPSSYNSPLHF. The CDR3 DNA is TGTGCCAGCAGTCGGAGTGGGGGAGAAATCCCCAGCTCCTATAATTCACCCCTCCACTTT.

V usage is TRBV5-1 and J usage is TRBJ2-1; tentatively, D is TRBD1 (6 bases). Judging by the DNA end, TRBJ2-7 fits better; the J call may be wrong. The CDR3 is 14 amino acids. Germline V CDR1 and CDR2: SGHRS, YFSETQ. CDR3 sequence (DNA): TGCGCCAGCAGCCTGGACAGCCCCTCCTACGAGCAGTACTTC. Amino acid sequence: CASSLDSPSYEQYF.

The V call is TRBV11-3, the J call TRBJ1-2; D not certain. Per the germline V gene, CDR1 is SGHNT and CDR2 is YENEEA. Trimming removed 5 bases at V and 4 bases at J, with 8 bases between. The CDR3 contains 12 residues. This chain's CDR3 is CASSRTFYGYTF. As DNA, the CDR3 is TGTGCCAGCAGCCGTACTTTCTATGGCTACACCTTC.

The chain recombines TRBV5-1 with TRBJ1-4; 9 bases are a match to TRBD1. Germline V gene sequence: CDR1 SGHRS, CDR2 YFSETQ. V gave up 4 bases and J gave up 8 bases; unmatched junction bases: 9. The CDR3 is 15 amino acids. CDR3 sequence reads: CASSPGDRVGEKLFF. The DNA for the CDR3 is TGCGCCAGCAGCCCCGGGGACAGGGTGGGAGAAAAACTGTTTTTT. The full variable domain, completed using reference TRBV5-1 and TRBJ1-4, is KAGVTQTPRYLIKTRGQQVTLSCSPISGHRSVSWYQQTPGQGLQFLFEYFSETQRNKGNFPGRFSGRQFSNSRSEMNVSTLELGDSALYLCASSPGDRVGEKLFFGSGTQLSVL.